Sequencing of this T cell receptor (beta chain) was carried out in a study of blood T cell repertoires in COVID-19. Produced via immunoSEQ multiplex PCR; TCRdb's table is partial and in-frame only. The sample shows roughly 250,000 clones, roughly 91% of them seen only once. V lost 6 bases and J lost 4, with 15 bases in between. Looked up from germline, CDR1 is MNHNY and CDR2 is SVGAGI (reference sequence). CDR3 length: 15 residues. Participants spanned ages about 18 to 90 years and resided in 20 to 30 US areas. V and J are TRBV6-6 and TRBJ1-4; no clear D gene. The TCR sequence derives from a woman in her 40s with acute COVID-19. Material for sequencing was PBMCs or T cells enriched from blood (not recorded which). The CDR3 spells CASRPHGLDNEKLFF. CDR3 sequence (DNA): TGTGCCAGCAGACCCCATGGGCTGGATAATGAAAAACTGTTTTTT.